The present entry profiles one T cell receptor beta chain with its context. Its antigen is still unknown. Sequenced with the Oncomine TCR Beta short-read assay was DNA taken from cultured CD4+ T cells. Genomic DNA was isolated from cultured CD4+ T cells. TCRdb reanalysed the PCR reads using MiXCR and keeps one entry per CDR3 protein. The table includes roughly 15,000 distinct CDR3 sequences, 45% to 50% detected once. These data come from a study of vaccination and CD4 T cells after COVID-19. Looking at the study overall: Post-COVID draws came a median approximately 93 days after diagnosis (range 35 to 161).

V lost 2 bases, J lost 5 bases, and 12 bases lay in between. The CDR3 covers 14 residues. CDR1 MNHEY and CDR2 SVGAGI come from the germline V gene. Sample treatment: approximately nine-day PBMC culture with coronavirus spike peptide pools or control peptides (ViraFEST assay). Investigators isolated CD4+ T cells by negative selection after roughly 10 days of culture. The rearrangement uses TRBV6-5 and TRBJ1-1; D is uncertain. This receptor was obtained from a human donor who received a COVID-19 vaccine. Sequencing used CD4+ T cells from blood, cultured in vitro, obtained before SARS-CoV-2 vaccination. In nucleotides, the CDR3 is TGTGCCAGCAGTTACGGGCCCTTGGGGACTGAAGCTTTCTTT. Translated: CASSYGPLGTEAFF.